The 18 T cell receptor beta chains listed next were all sequenced from one sample in a study of blood T cell repertoires in COVID-19. Some clones are missing from TCRdb's copy, which holds only in-frame ones; the method was immunoSEQ multiplex PCR. The profile shows some 210,000 clones, 81% of them singletons. The material sequenced was PBMCs or T cells enriched from blood (not recorded which). These receptors all come from a man aged 35-49 years who had recovered from COVID-19.

V and J are TRBV5-1 and TRBJ2-7; 7 positions match TRBD1. This CDR3 is built from 14 residues. Germline V lookup: CDR1 SGHRS, CDR2 YFSETQ. The ends lost 5 bases at V and 6 bases at J; junction bases unmatched: 11. CDR3 residues: CASRWDRTKGEQYF. In DNA form, the CDR3 reads TGCGCCAGCAGATGGGACAGAACGAAGGGCGAGCAGTACTTC.

This chain links TRBV3-1 (or the pseudogene TRBV3-2) with TRBJ1-4; 9 positions match TRBD1. CDR3 length: 14 residues. Germline CDR1 LGHDT, CDR2 YNNKEL (reference sequence). The V gene end was trimmed by 4 bases and the J gene end by 10 bases; junction bases not matched to a gene: 7. The DNA of the CDR3 is TGTGCCAGCAGCCTGGGACAGGGAGGCGGAAAACTGTTTTTT. Its translation is CASSLGQGGGKLFF.

The chain is built from TRBV7-8 and TRBJ1-5, with 7 nucleotides matching TRBD1. This CDR3 has 17 residues. The V gene end was trimmed by 1 base and the J gene end by 1 base; junction bases not matched to a gene: 7. Germline lookup yields CDR1 SGHVS and CDR2 FQNEAQ. The CDR3 DNA sequence: TGTGCCAGCAGCTTAGAAGCAGGGACAGTAAGCAATCAGCCCCAGCATTTT. Translated, it gives CASSLEAGTVSNQPQHF. Complete variable domain (other parts from reference TRBV7-8 and TRBJ1-5): GAGVSQSPRYKVAKRGQDVALRCDPISGHVSLFWYQQALGQGPEFLTYFQNEAQLDKSGLPSDRFFAERPEGSVSTLKIQRTQQEDSAVYLCASSLEAGTVSNQPQHFGDGTRLSIL.

The V gene is TRBV11-3, the J gene TRBJ2-1, with 7 positions matching TRBD1. V dropped 6 bases and J dropped 3; count of bases not matched to a gene: 8. Per the germline V gene, CDR1 is SGHNT and CDR2 is YENEEA. The CDR3 contains 15 residues. Here the CDR3 reads CASSRDRASYNEQFF. CDR3 DNA sequence: TGTGCCAGCAGTCGCGACAGGGCTAGCTACAATGAGCAGTTCTTC. Using reference TRBV11-3 and TRBJ2-1 for the parts outside the CDR3, the full variable domain is EAGVVQSPRYKIIEKKQPVAFWCNPISGHNTLYWYLQNLGQGPELLIRYENEEAVDDSQLPKDRFSAERLKGVDSTLKIQPAELGDSAVYLCASSRDRASYNEQFFGPGTRLTVL.

This clone was seen a single time. CDR3 sequence (DNA): TGTGCCAGCAGCGCTTCTAGCGGGAGGACCTACAATGAGCAGTTCTTC. This sequence encodes CASSASSGRTYNEQFF. The chain recombines TRBV9 with TRBJ2-1, with 11 bases that match TRBD2. The CDR3 runs 16 residues. Germline values: CDR1 SGDLS, CDR2 YYNGEE. The trim removed 3 bases at V and 2 bases at J, leaving 4 bases unmatched. Full variable domain (outside the CDR3, taken from reference TRBV9 and TRBJ2-1): DSGVTQTPKHLITATGQRVTLRCSPRSGDLSVYWYQQSLDQGLQFLIQYYNGEERAKGNILERFSAQQFPDLHSELNLSSLELGDSALYFCASSASSGRTYNEQFFGPGTRLTVL.

This sequence joins TRBV30 and TRBJ1-1, with TRBD1 matching 10 bases. The CDR3 covers 17 residues. CDR1 is GTSNPN and CDR2 is SVGIG in the germline V gene (reference sequence). The V gene end was trimmed by 3 bases and the J gene end by 2 bases; junction bases not matched to a gene: 12. The CDR3 here is CAWRTVGTGAYNTEAFF. The CDR3 region has the DNA TGTGCCTGGAGGACCGTCGGGACAGGGGCTTATAACACTGAAGCTTTCTTT.

The chain combines TRBV19 with TRBJ2-1; D might be TRBD2 (5 bases). V lost 5 bases to trimming and J lost 8 bases, with 13 bases between them. The CDR3 runs to 13 residues. The germline CDR1 and CDR2 sequences are LNHDA and SQIVND (reference sequence). The DNA for the CDR3 is TGTGCCAGTAGTCGGCGGAGCGGAGATGAGCAGTTCTTC. This gives the protein CASSRRSGDEQFF.

This clone was counted a single time. J is TRBJ2-3 and V is TRBV19; D remains unclear. Germline loops: CDR1 LNHDA, CDR2 SQIVND (reference sequence). The germline V and J ends were trimmed by 0 bases and 0 bases, with 7 bases remaining between them. The CDR3 is made up of 15 amino acids. Here the CDR3 DNA reads TGTGCCAGTAGTATAGAGGCCAGAAGCACAGATACGCAGTATTTT. It codes for CASSIEARSTDTQYF.

The chain employs TRBV10-3 and TRBJ2-1; maybe TRBD2 (7 bases). Germline values: CDR1 ENHRY, CDR2 SYGVKD. The CDR3 spans 16 residues. V lost 6 bases and J lost 2, with 17 bases in between. The CDR3 protein is CAISPRGGGAYNEQFF. For the CDR3, the DNA is TGTGCCATCAGCCCCCGGGGAGGGGGGGCCTACAATGAGCAGTTCTTC.

The rearrangement links TRBV5-4 to TRBJ1-2; 8 bases match TRBD1. CDR3 length: 14 residues. Germline V gene lookup returns CDR1 SGHNT and CDR2 YYREEE (reference sequence). With V trimmed by 5 bases and J by 8 bases, 11 bases remained unmatched. CDR3 sequence (DNA): TGTGCCAGCAGTATCTCAGGGGGCGCAATAGGCTACACCTTC. It translates to CASSISGGAIGYTF.

The rearrangement links TRBV2 to TRBJ1-4; no firm D call. Deletions cut 6 bases from V and 5 bases from J, with 16 bases between. This CDR3 comprises 15 residues. Germline V lookup: CDR1 SNHLY, CDR2 FYNNEI. This chain's CDR3 is CASRRTLGGNEKLFF. CDR3 bases: TGTGCCAGCAGGAGGACCTTGGGAGGCAATGAAAAACTGTTTTTT.

This chain links TRBV30 with TRBJ1-2, with 7 bases matching TRBD1. The V gene's germline CDR1 is GTSNPN and CDR2 SVGIG (reference sequence). V shed 5 bases and J 0 bases; nucleotides not matched to a gene: 12. CDR3 length equals 16 residues. The CDR3, as DNA: TGTGCCTGGGGGACCGGGACAGAAATTTCTAACTATGGCTACACCTTC. Its protein is CAWGTGTEISNYGYTF.

V is TRBV10-2 and J is TRBJ1-2, with D possibly matching TRBD1 (6 bases). The CDR3 is made up of 15 amino acids. Per the germline V gene, CDR1 is WSHSY and CDR2 is SAAADI. Trimming took 0 bases from V and 8 from J, leaving 16 bases between them. The CDR3 DNA reads as TGCGCCAGCAGTGAGTCGGGCAGGGGCAGTGGGGGCTACACCTTC. Protein product: CASSESGRGSGGYTF.

This clone was detected a few times. The chain joins TRBV9 to TRBJ1-2; TRBD1 matches at 7 bases. The CDR3 has 14 residues. J lost 3 bases, V lost 4 bases, and 6 bases had no gene match. Germline V gene sequence: CDR1 SGDLS, CDR2 YYNGEE. The CDR3 protein is CASSPGQAHYGYTF. CDR3 bases: TGTGCCAGCAGCCCCGGACAGGCTCACTATGGCTACACCTTC.

The chain uses TRBV5-1 and TRBJ2-6, with a weak D call TRBD1 (6 bases). CDR1 SGHRS and CDR2 YFSETQ come from the germline V gene. V was trimmed by 0 bases and J by 2 bases, leaving 15 bases between them. The CDR3 loop spans 18 amino acids. CDR3 nucleotides: TGCGCCAGCAGCTTGGCCGGGTGGGGGCTGGCTGGGGCCAACGTCCTGACTTTC. Translating it yields CASSLAGWGLAGANVLTF.

This rearrangement joins TRBV29-1 to TRBJ2-7, with 7 bases identical to TRBD2. Germline trimming cut 3 bases from V and 6 bases from J; bases unmatched to any gene: 2. Germline V gene lookup returns CDR1 SQVTM and CDR2 ANQGSEA. This CDR3 comprises 11 residues. The CDR3 reads CSVEGGGEQYF. The CDR3 region has the DNA TGCAGCGTTGAGGGGGGGGGCGAGCAGTACTTC.

In nucleotides, the CDR3 is TGTGCCAGCAGCCAAGCGACAGCCAACTCCTACAATGAGCAGTTCTTC. Protein sequence: CASSQATANSYNEQFF. V is TRBV4-2 and J is TRBJ2-1; TRBD1 is a possible D gene (5 bases). This CDR3 has 16 residues. The germline V gene has CDR1 LGHNA and CDR2 YNFKEQ. Trimming pared 1 base from V and 0 bases from J, leaving 10 bases between.

The chain is built from TRBV11-2 and TRBJ1-3, with D maybe TRBD1 (5 bases). The V end was cut by 3 bases, the J end by 4 bases, with 10 bases between. Looked up from germline, CDR1 is SGHAT and CDR2 is FQNNGV. The CDR3 runs 14 residues. Here the CDR3 reads CASSFSGGGNTIYF. DNA of the CDR3: TGTGCCAGCAGCTTCTCGGGGGGGGGAAACACCATATATTTT.